These 27 T cell receptor beta chains share one sample of origin, sequenced in a study of OX40 agonist ivuxolimab in advanced cancers. Sequenced by immunoSEQ multiplex PCR; TCRdb stores in-frame clones only, minus some. The table has roughly 67,000 clones, about 89% seen once. This specimen was CD4+ or CD8+ T cells sorted from blood, taken in a trial of the OX40 agonist ivuxolimab. Source of these receptors: an adult with an advanced solid tumor such as melanoma, head and neck, liver or kidney cancer.

The V call is TRBV7-2, the J call TRBJ2-1, with D possibly being TRBD1 or TRBD2 (5 bases each). Trimming took off 4 bases at V and 3 bases at J, with 13 bases between the two ends. In germline, CDR1 is SGHTA, CDR2 FQGNSA. This CDR3 is built from 15 residues. The DNA for the CDR3 is TGTGCCAGCAGCTCAGGGACCGCAAGCTACAATGAGCAGTTCTTC. Translation: CASSSGTASYNEQFF.

This chain uses TRBV29-1 with TRBJ2-3; D might be TRBD1 or TRBD2, each matching 5 bases. This CDR3 region has 13 residues. The V and J ends lost 6 bases and 5 bases respectively, with 15 bases between them. The germline V gene encodes CDR1 SQVTM and CDR2 ANQGSEA. The CDR3 protein is CSVAPGAGDTQYF. In nucleotides, the CDR3 is TGCAGCGTCGCCCCCGGGGCGGGAGATACGCAGTATTTT.

The chain carries TRBV10-1 and TRBJ2-2; D is unclear. V was cut by 4 bases and J by 5 bases, with 8 bases left in between. This CDR3 is built from 13 residues. Germline values: CDR1 WNHNN, CDR2 SYGVQD (reference sequence). In DNA form, the CDR3 reads TGCGCCAGCAGTGGCGCGGCGACCGGGGAGCTGTTTTTT. This encodes CASSGAATGELFF.

This rearrangement joins TRBV7-2 to TRBJ1-3; no clear D gene. CDR1 is SGHTA, CDR2 FQGNSA, per germline. The CDR3 consists of 15 residues. V was clipped by 2 bases and J by 2 bases, with 10 bases between them. CDR3 loop: CASSLRAGAGNTIYF. DNA for the CDR3: TGTGCCAGCAGCTTACGCGCTGGGGCTGGAAACACCATATATTTT.

V and J are TRBV14 and TRBJ2-7; D is ambiguous. The CDR3 runs to 14 residues. The V and J ends lost 1 base and 4 bases respectively, with 11 bases between them. The germline CDR1 and CDR2 sequences are SGHDN and FVKESK. The DNA for the CDR3 is TGTGCCAGCAGCCAAGGTCCGGCATCTTACGAGCAGTACTTC. Amino acid sequence: CASSQGPASYEQYF.

The chain carries TRBV27 and TRBJ1-1; TRBD1 might be the D (5 bases). Germline assignment: CDR1 MNHEY and CDR2 SMNVEV (reference sequence). V lost 4 bases to trimming and J lost 4 bases, with 16 bases between them. This CDR3 spans 15 amino acids. Here the CDR3 DNA reads TGTGCCAGCAGTTCTAGGTGGGGGAGGCTCACTGAAGCTTTCTTT. This gives the protein CASSSRWGRLTEAFF.

This rearrangement joins TRBV19 to TRBJ1-1, with TRBD1 matching 10 bases. Trimming cost V 10 bases and J 5 bases; bases outside gene matches: 7. The CDR3 runs to 13 residues. Germline CDR1 LNHDA, CDR2 SQIVND (reference sequence). DNA of the CDR3: TGTGCCACCGACAGGGGGCGTGGGACTGAAGCTTTCTTT. This gives the protein CATDRGRGTEAFF.

This CDR3 reads CASSQDFGRGDSTDTQYF. The DNA of the CDR3 is TGTGCCAGCAGCCAAGATTTCGGACGGGGAGATAGCACAGATACGCAGTATTTT. The J gene is TRBJ2-3, the V gene TRBV5-4; a weak D match, TRBD2 (5 bases). The germline gives CDR1 SGHNT, CDR2 YYREEE (reference sequence). V was shortened by 4 bases and J by 0 bases, with 21 bases between the two germline ends. The CDR3 has 18 amino acids.

The sample holds a few counts of this clone. The chain joins TRBV6-5 to TRBJ1-6; possibly TRBD1 for D (6 bases). V gave up 6 bases and J gave up 4 bases, with 13 bases separating them. The V gene's germline CDR1 is MNHEY and CDR2 SVGAGI. The CDR3 sequence is 15 residues long. For the CDR3, the DNA is TGTGCCAGCAGCCCCGGACAGCGGTATAATTCACCCCTCCACTTT. Its protein is CASSPGQRYNSPLHF.

V and J are TRBV11-2 and TRBJ2-5; 7 bases are a match to TRBD1. This CDR3 contains 16 residues. Unmatched junction bases numbered 8, after V lost 3 bases and J lost 1 base. Per the germline V gene, CDR1 is SGHAT and CDR2 is FQNNGV. CDR3 sequence (DNA): TGTGCCAGCAGCTTTAACTTACCAGGGGGCCAAGAGACCCAGTACTTC. It specifies CASSFNLPGGQETQYF. Filled out from reference TRBV11-2 and TRBJ2-5, the complete variable domain reads EAGVAQSPRYKIIEKRQSVAFWCNPISGHATLYWYQQILGQGPKLLIQFQNNGVVDDSQLPKDRFSAERLKGVDSTLKIQPAKLEDSAVYLCASSFNLPGGQETQYFGPGTRLLVL.

The V and J genes are TRBV19 and TRBJ1-5; D possibly corresponds to TRBD1 (5 bases). Germline lookup yields CDR1 LNHDA and CDR2 SQIVND (reference sequence). The CDR3 has 15 residues. The V end lost 4 bases, the J end lost 2 bases, and 12 bases lay between the germline ends. CDR3 nucleotide sequence: TGTGCCAGTAGTAGAGGCAGAGGGGGCAATCAGCCCCAGCATTTT. Residues: CASSRGRGGNQPQHF. Supplemented by reference TRBV19 and TRBJ1-5, the full variable domain reads DGGITQSPKYLFRKEGQNVTLSCEQNLNHDAMYWYRQDPGQGLRLIYYSQIVNDFQKGDIAEGYSVSREKKESFPLTVTSAQKNPTAFYLCASSRGRGGNQPQHFGDGTRLSIL.

The gene calls are TRBV2 and TRBJ1-5; TRBD1 agrees at 7 bases. V was clipped by 6 bases and J by 1 base; unmatched bases: 9. The CDR3 spans 16 residues. CDR1 and CDR2 (germline): SNHLY, FYNNEI. CDR3 nucleotide sequence: TGTGCCAGCAGATCCGACAGGGAGGAAAGCAATCAGCCCCAGCATTTT. It encodes CASRSDREESNQPQHF.

The chain carries TRBV18 and TRBJ1-1, with 9 bases fitting TRBD1. The CDR3 covers 15 residues. Germline values: CDR1 KGHSH, CDR2 LQKENI. V dropped 3 bases and J dropped 1; count of bases not matched to a gene: 3. The CDR3: CASSPGQGRNTEAFF. The CDR3 DNA follows: TGTGCCAGCTCACCCGGACAGGGGAGGAACACTGAAGCTTTCTTT.

Of note for this clone: Different DNA sequences within this sample yield the same CDR3. This sequence joins TRBV6-5 and TRBJ1-1; D ambiguous. Germline V gives CDR1 MNHEY, CDR2 SVGAGI. With 2 bases removed from V and 1 base from J, the gap between germline ends came to 11 bases. The CDR3 extends over 15 amino acids. The CDR3 nucleotides read TGTGCCAGCAGTTACGATCGGGGTTCGAACACTGAAGCTTTCTTT. Its protein product is CASSYDRGSNTEAFF.

This chain links TRBV7-2 with TRBJ1-1; weak D call: TRBD1 (6 bases). This CDR3 has 14 amino acids. Per germline, CDR1 SGHTA and CDR2 FQGNSA. Trimming pared 2 bases from V and 4 bases from J, leaving 11 bases between. Here the CDR3 DNA reads TGTGCCAGCAGCTTAATAAGGGGGTCCACTGAAGCTTTCTTT. Amino acid sequence: CASSLIRGSTEAFF. Complete variable domain (other parts from reference TRBV7-2 and TRBJ1-1): GAGVSQSPSNKVTEKGKDVELRCDPISGHTALYWYRQSLGQGLEFLIYFQGNSAPDKSGLPSDRFSAERTGGSVSTLTIQRTQQEDSAVYLCASSLIRGSTEAFFGQGTRLTVV.

This chain connects TRBV9 to TRBJ2-1, with 14 bases identical to TRBD2. Trimming at V came to 4 bases and at J to 13 bases, leaving 7 bases not matched to a gene. This CDR3 contains 14 residues. Germline values: CDR1 SGDLS, CDR2 YYNGEE. The chain's CDR3 is CASSPGLAGGPQFF. As DNA, the CDR3 is TGTGCCAGCAGCCCCGGACTAGCGGGAGGCCCCCAGTTCTTC.

This clone was picked up one time. The chain combines TRBV5-4 with TRBJ1-1; D is unclear. The CDR3 consists of 12 residues. Germline lookup yields CDR1 SGHNT and CDR2 YYREEE (reference sequence). The germline V and J ends were trimmed by 4 bases and 3 bases, with 7 bases remaining between them. As DNA, the CDR3 is TGTGCCAGCAGCCGTAGGTACACTGAAGCTTTCTTT. This translates into CASSRRYTEAFF.

This clone was recorded a few times. The rearrangement links TRBV9 to TRBJ2-3; possible D gene TRBD2, 5 bases. CDR1 is SGDLS and CDR2 is YYNGEE in the germline V gene. V lost 3 bases to trimming and J lost 2 bases, with 19 bases between them. This CDR3 comprises 17 residues. This CDR3 reads CASSGEDSFPFTDTQYF. The CDR3 nucleotides are TGTGCCAGCAGCGGAGAGGACTCATTCCCCTTCACAGATACGCAGTATTTT.

This chain uses TRBV5-1 with TRBJ2-1, with TRBD1 matching over 8 bases. Germline CDR1 reads SGHRS; CDR2 reads YFSETQ. The V and J ends lost 5 bases and 1 base, in that order; junction bases with no gene match: 2. The CDR3 has 14 residues. The CDR3 protein is CASRRQGSYNEQFF. DNA of the CDR3: TGCGCCAGCAGACGACAGGGGTCCTACAATGAGCAGTTCTTC. The variable domain in full, with the rest retrieved from reference TRBV5-1 and TRBJ2-1, is KAGVTQTPRYLIKTRGQQVTLSCSPISGHRSVSWYQQTPGQGLQFLFEYFSETQRNKGNFPGRFSGRQFSNSRSEMNVSTLELGDSALYLCASRRQGSYNEQFFGPGTRLTVL.

The CDR3 spells CASSFGLAGANTGELFF. CDR3 nucleotides: TGTGCCAGCAGCTTCGGACTAGCGGGGGCGAACACCGGGGAGCTGTTTTTT. This chain uses TRBV7-9 with TRBJ2-2; 13 positions match TRBD2. The CDR3 covers 17 residues. Germline V CDR1 and CDR2: SEHNR, FQNEAQ (reference sequence). J lost 0 bases, V lost 3 bases, and 1 base had no gene match.

The CDR3 is CASSLRGNSNEQFF. In DNA, the CDR3 is TGTGCCAGCAGTTTAAGGGGGAATAGCAATGAGCAGTTCTTC. J is TRBJ2-1 and V is TRBV27, with D perhaps TRBD1 (6 bases). Germline CDR1 is MNHEY and CDR2 is SMNVEV (reference sequence). The CDR3 consists of 14 residues. Deletions cut 2 bases from V and 6 bases from J, with 11 bases between.

The chain uses TRBV7-3 and TRBJ2-3, with 9 bases lining up with TRBD1. Germline V CDR1 and CDR2: SGHTA, FQGTGA. The V and J ends lost 5 bases and 4 bases, in that order; junction bases with no gene match: 7. This CDR3 has 15 residues. For the CDR3, the DNA is TGTGCCAGCAGCCAGACAGGGGGAGGCGCAGATACGCAGTATTTT. It codes for CASSQTGGGADTQYF.

This clone has a single count. CDR3 sequence: CASSERQAGLSSYNEQFF. CDR3 DNA sequence: TGTGCCAGCAGTGAACGTCAGGCGGGCCTGAGCTCCTACAATGAGCAGTTCTTC. This chain uses TRBV2 with TRBJ2-1; possibly TRBD2 for D (5 bases). This CDR3 spans 18 amino acids. Trimming pared 2 bases from V and 0 bases from J, leaving 17 bases between. Germline V gene data show CDR1 as SNHLY and CDR2 as FYNNEI.

The CDR3 loop reads CAWSVGGFVTEAFF. In nucleotides, the CDR3 is TGTGCCTGGAGTGTTGGAGGGTTCGTCACTGAAGCTTTCTTT. This chain uses TRBV30 with TRBJ1-1; D is undetermined. V dropped 0 bases and J dropped 4 bases, with 12 bases sitting between them. Germline CDR1 reads GTSNPN; CDR2 reads SVGIG (reference sequence). This CDR3 region has 14 residues.

The rearrangement links TRBV6-5 to TRBJ1-1, with D possibly TRBD1 on 6 matching bases. Trimming pared 6 bases from V and 4 bases from J, leaving 15 bases between. Germline loops: CDR1 MNHEY, CDR2 SVGAGI. This CDR3 spans 14 amino acids. This CDR3 reads CASRLGGQATEAFF. CDR3 DNA: TGTGCCAGCAGGCTAGGGGGTCAGGCCACTGAAGCTTTCTTT.

This sequence joins TRBV6-6 and TRBJ2-7; D is possibly TRBD1 (6 bases). CDR3 length: 12 amino acids. CDR1 and CDR2 (germline): MNHNY, SVGAGI (reference sequence). The ends were cut back, 6 bases at V and 6 bases at J, with 12 bases in the middle. CDR3 bases: TGTGCCAGCAGCAGGGGCACCGGCGAGCAGTACTTC. Its translation: CASSRGTGEQYF.

The chain links TRBV19 to TRBJ2-3, with D unclear. This CDR3 spans 15 amino acids. V lost 3 bases to trimming and J lost 2 bases, with 12 bases between them. Germline CDR1 and CDR2: LNHDA and SQIVND (reference sequence). In DNA, the CDR3 is TGTGCCAGTAGTATCAGACCTTCCGCCACAGATACGCAGTATTTT. It yields the protein CASSIRPSATDTQYF.